Each of the 8 T cell receptor beta chains below was sequenced from the same sample in a study of cytomegalovirus exposure and HLA in healthy donors. PCR amplification relied on 60 Vbeta primers (plus 13 Jbeta primers). Measured with immunoSEQ multiplex PCR; TCRdb has only the in-frame clones, and not every one. Among over 110,000 clones listed, around 79% were seen once. The sequenced sample consisted of PBMCs. These receptors were taken from a female donor in good health and CMV-seronegative.

This clone was detected a few times. V gene TRBV6-6 combines with J gene TRBJ2-7; 10 nucleotides line up with TRBD2. J lost 2 bases, V lost 3 bases, and 7 bases had no gene match. The CDR3 extends over 16 amino acids. Per germline, CDR1 MNHNY and CDR2 SVGAGI (reference sequence). Written as DNA, the CDR3 is TGTGCCAGCAGTTATCCCCGGACTAGCGGAGCCTACGAGCAGTACTTC. Translating it yields CASSYPRTSGAYEQYF.

The chain recombines TRBV4-3 with TRBJ1-2; no firm D call. The CDR3 has 15 amino acids. Germline CDR1 reads LGHNA; CDR2 reads YSLEER. The ends were cut back, 0 bases at V and 1 base at J, with 9 bases in the middle. The CDR3 coding sequence is TGCGCCAGCAGCCAAGACAGTAACCTTAACTATGGCTACACCTTC. It codes for CASSQDSNLNYGYTF.

This clone has just a few counts. J is TRBJ2-5 and V is TRBV7-2; possible D gene TRBD2, 5 bases. The CDR3 covers 13 residues. V dropped 5 bases and J dropped 4 bases, with 11 bases sitting between them. CDR1 and CDR2 from the germline V gene are SGHTA and FQGNSA. The CDR3 DNA reads TGTGCCAGCAGCACCCAGAGGGCAGAGACCCAGTACTTC. This codes for CASSTQRAETQYF.

This rearrangement joins TRBV27 to TRBJ1-5, with a tentative D call TRBD1 (5 bases). Germline CDR1 and CDR2: MNHEY and SMNVEV (reference sequence). V lost 5 bases to trimming and J lost 4 bases, with 15 bases between them. The CDR3 is made up of 15 amino acids. CDR3 DNA sequence: TGTGCCAGCAGTCGCGTAGGGGCAGGGAATCAGCCCCAGCATTTT. Its translation is CASSRVGAGNQPQHF.

V gene TRBV6-5 combines with J gene TRBJ1-5, with unresolved D. V lost 0 bases and J 4 bases, leaving 10 bases between the germline ends. Per the germline V gene, CDR1 is MNHEY and CDR2 is SVGAGI. The CDR3 covers 15 residues. DNA for the CDR3: TGTGCCAGCAGTTACTCATCGGGTCGGAATCAGCCCCAGCATTTT. Protein product: CASSYSSGRNQPQHF.

This clone appeared a few times. V gene TRBV6-5 combines with J gene TRBJ1-5; D is ambiguous. CDR3 size: 14 residues. V dropped 2 bases and J dropped 2 bases, with 7 bases sitting between them. Germline CDR1 is MNHEY and CDR2 is SVGAGI. The CDR3 nucleotides are TGTGCCAGCAGTTACGGGCAGCGCAATCAGCCCCAGCATTTT. It specifies CASSYGQRNQPQHF.

V and J are TRBV7-9 and TRBJ2-7; no firm D call. V was cut by 6 bases and J by 3 bases, with 12 bases left in between. The germline V gene encodes CDR1 SEHNR and CDR2 FQNEAQ (reference sequence). This CDR3 spans 13 amino acids. CDR3 loop: CASSGSDNYEQYF. For the CDR3, the DNA is TGTGCCAGCAGTGGGTCCGACAACTACGAGCAGTACTTC.

This chain connects TRBV6-5 to TRBJ1-1; perhaps TRBD1 as D (6 bases). V lost 6 bases to trimming and J lost 6 bases, with 14 bases between them. The CDR3 extends over 13 amino acids. Looked up from germline, CDR1 is MNHEY and CDR2 is SVGAGI. This CDR3 is CASSRGGEAEAFF. CDR3 coding DNA: TGTGCCAGCAGCAGAGGGGGGGAAGCTGAAGCTTTCTTT.